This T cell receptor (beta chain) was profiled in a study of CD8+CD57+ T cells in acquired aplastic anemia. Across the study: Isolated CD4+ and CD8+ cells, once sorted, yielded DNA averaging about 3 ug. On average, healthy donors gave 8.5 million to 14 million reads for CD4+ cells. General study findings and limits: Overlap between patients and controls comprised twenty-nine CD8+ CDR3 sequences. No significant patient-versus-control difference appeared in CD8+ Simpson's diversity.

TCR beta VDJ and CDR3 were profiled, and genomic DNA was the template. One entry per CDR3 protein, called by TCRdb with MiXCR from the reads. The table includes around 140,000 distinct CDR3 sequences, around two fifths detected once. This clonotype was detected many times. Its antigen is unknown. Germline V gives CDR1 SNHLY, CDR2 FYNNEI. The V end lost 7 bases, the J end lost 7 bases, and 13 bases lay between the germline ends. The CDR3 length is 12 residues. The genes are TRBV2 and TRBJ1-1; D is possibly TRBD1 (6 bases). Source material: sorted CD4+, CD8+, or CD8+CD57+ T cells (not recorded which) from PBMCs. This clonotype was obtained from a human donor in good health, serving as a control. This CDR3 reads CASTQGMGEAFF. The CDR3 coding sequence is TGTGCCAGCACGCAGGGGATGGGTGAAGCTTTCTTT.